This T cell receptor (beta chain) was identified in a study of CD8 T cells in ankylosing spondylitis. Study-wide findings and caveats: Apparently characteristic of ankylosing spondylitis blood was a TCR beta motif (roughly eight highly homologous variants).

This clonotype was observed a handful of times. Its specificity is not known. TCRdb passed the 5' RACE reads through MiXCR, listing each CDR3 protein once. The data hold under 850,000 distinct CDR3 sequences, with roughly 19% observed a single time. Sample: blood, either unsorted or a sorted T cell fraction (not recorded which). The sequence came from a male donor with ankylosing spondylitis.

The CDR3 here is CASSYTGSSYEQYF. The DNA for the CDR3 is TGTGCCAGCAGTTACACAGGGAGCTCCTACGAGCAGTACTTC. V usage is TRBV6-5 and J usage is TRBJ2-7, with TRBD1 as a possible D gene (6 bases). Deletions cut 2 bases from V and 0 bases from J, with 8 bases between. The CDR3 contains 14 residues. CDR1 MNHEY and CDR2 SVGAGI come from the germline V gene.